Shown below are 28 T cell receptor beta chains from a single sample sequenced in a study of T cell repertoires in cytomegalovirus infection. Using its own MiXCR run on the reads, TCRdb lists one record per CDR3 protein. The top ten hold under 15% of the sample, which has about 920,000 distinct CDR3 sequences, 31% seen once. These TCRs' antigens remain unknown. The specimen comprised cultured CD8+ T cells from PBMCs, sampled from culture after CMV antigen stimulation. Every receptor here comes from a human donor in good health (CMV status not recorded). Some clones in this sample may be carry-over from other donors' samples.

This sequence joins TRBV7-9 and TRBJ2-7; D uncertain. This CDR3 comprises 12 residues. Germline V gene data show CDR1 as SEHNR and CDR2 as FQNEAQ (reference sequence). Deletions cut 5 bases from V and 5 bases from J, with 10 bases between. CDR3 protein: CASSDANDEQYV. CDR3 in DNA: TGTGCCAGCAGCGATGCAAACGACGAGCAGTACGTC.

In its sample, this clonotype was seen a few times. The chain is built from TRBV10-3 and TRBJ2-2, with D perhaps matching TRBD1 (6 bases). The CDR3 has 16 residues. Germline-derived CDR1 and CDR2 are ENHRY and SYGVKD. The ends were cut back, 10 bases at V and 2 bases at J, with 20 bases in the middle. The CDR3 reads CATQGFLDLNTGELFF. The CDR3 nucleotides read TGTGCCACACAGGGTTTCCTTGACCTAAACACCGGGGAGCTGTTTTTT.

This chain connects TRBV4-1 to TRBJ2-1; possible D gene TRBD2, 6 bases. This CDR3 has 16 amino acids. CDR1 is MGHRA, CDR2 YSYEKL, per germline. V lost 4 bases, J lost 0 bases, and 13 bases lay in between. The CDR3, as DNA: TGCGCCAGCAGCCGGGACTCGGGCGGCTCCTACAATGAGCAGTTCTTC. It codes for CASSRDSGGSYNEQFF.

The rearrangement uses TRBV6-1 and TRBJ2-3; D not certain. The CDR3 runs 15 residues. The germline CDR1 and CDR2 sequences are MNHNS and SASEGT. Trimming cost V 4 bases and J 3 bases, with 14 bases left between them. CDR3 DNA: TGTGCCAGCAGTGGGAACCCCTTTATGACAGATACGCAGTATTTT. Its protein is CASSGNPFMTDTQYF.

The V gene is TRBV7-6, the J gene TRBJ1-4; a possible D gene is TRBD1 (5 bases). V gave up 3 bases and J gave up 8 bases, with 16 bases separating them. The CDR3 runs 15 residues. Germline V gene data show CDR1 as SGHVS and CDR2 as FNYEAQ. CDR3 DNA: TGTGCCAGCAGCTTTTCCGGGGCTTACGGAGAAAAACTGTTTTTT. Residues: CASSFSGAYGEKLFF. The whole variable domain, remainder taken from reference TRBV7-6 and TRBJ1-4, is GAGVSQSPRYKVTKRGQDVALRCDPISGHVSLYWYRQALGQGPEFLTYFNYEAQQDKSGLPNDRFSAERPEGSISTLTIQRTEQRDSAMYRCASSFSGAYGEKLFFGSGTQLSVL.

The DNA for the CDR3 is TGTGCCAGCAGCCAATACCTGGGAACAGATACGCAGTATTTT. Its protein is CASSQYLGTDTQYF. The V and J genes are TRBV14 and TRBJ2-3; unclear D gene. Germline lookup yields CDR1 SGHDN and CDR2 FVKESK. The V gene lost 2 bases and the J gene lost 3 bases, with 9 bases spanning the gap. The CDR3 runs to 14 residues.

This clonotype was counted only a few times. DNA of the CDR3: TGTGCCAGCAGCCTGACACAGAAAACTAACTATGGCTACACCTTC. Its translation: CASSLTQKTNYGYTF. V gene TRBV5-5 combines with J gene TRBJ1-2; D gene ambiguous. The CDR3 is 15 amino acids. Trimming took off 4 bases at V and 0 bases at J, with 13 bases between the two ends. Germline loops: CDR1 SGHKS, CDR2 YYEKEE (reference sequence).

DNA of the CDR3: TGTGCCAGCAGCCAAACAGGTTCCGAGCAGTACGTC. This gives the protein CASSQTGSEQYV. V and J are TRBV7-6 and TRBJ2-7; D is perhaps TRBD1 (5 bases). Per germline, CDR1 SGHVS and CDR2 FNYEAQ. Between the trimmed V and J ends, which lost 5 bases and 6 bases, there was a span of 11 bases. The CDR3 loop spans 12 amino acids.

Regarding this clonotype: Given a much more abundant clone one base away, this may be a read error. The CDR3 DNA sequence: TGTGCCAGCAGGTGGACAGGGGACACCGGGGAGCTGTTTTTT. This sequence encodes CASRWTGDTGELFF. The chain employs TRBV6-1 and TRBJ2-2, with 9 bases that match TRBD1. The CDR3 consists of 14 residues. V was clipped by 6 bases and J by 3 bases; unmatched bases: 2. In germline, CDR1 is MNHNS, CDR2 SASEGT.

The chain couples TRBV9 to TRBJ1-3; D is undetermined. CDR3 length equals 13 residues. Deletions cut 3 bases from V and 4 bases from J, with 8 bases between. The germline CDR1 and CDR2 sequences are SGDLS and YYNGEE. In nucleotides, the CDR3 is TGTGCCAGCAGCGACGCAGCCGGAAACACCATATATTTT. Its translation is CASSDAAGNTIYF.

V is TRBV7-9 and J is TRBJ1-4; D is uncertain. CDR1 SEHNR and CDR2 FQNEAQ come from the germline V gene (reference sequence). The CDR3 runs to 14 residues. V lost 2 bases and J lost 8, with 12 bases in between. As DNA, the CDR3 is TGTGCCAGCAGCTTATTCATTTTGCGCGAAAAACTGTTTTTT. It encodes CASSLFILREKLFF.

This clonotype was counted a few times. J is TRBJ1-2 and V is TRBV12-3 or TRBV12-4, with D perhaps TRBD1 (5 bases). The CDR3 consists of 14 residues. V was pared by 5 bases and J by 8 bases, with 18 bases between. CDR3 bases: TGTGCCAGCAGTGTAAGCGGGGGATCCTACGGCTACACCTTC. The encoded protein is CASSVSGGSYGYTF.

The rearrangement joins TRBV2 to TRBJ2-7; perhaps TRBD2 as D (5 bases). Trimming pared 4 bases from V and 7 bases from J, leaving 5 bases between. Germline CDR1 reads SNHLY; CDR2 reads FYNNEI. The CDR3 extends over 10 amino acids. The CDR3 DNA reads as TGTGCCAGCAGTGGACTAGAGCAGTACGTC. This sequence encodes CASSGLEQYV.

The chain couples TRBV5-1 to TRBJ2-3, with D tentatively TRBD1 or TRBD2 (6 bases each). The CDR3 runs 16 residues. The germline CDR1 and CDR2 sequences are SGHRS and YFSETQ. Trimming took 1 base from V and 2 from J, leaving 14 bases between them. The CDR3 nucleotides read TGCGCCAGCAGCTTGTTTCCGGGGGCCACCACAGATACGCAGTATTTT. Amino acid sequence: CASSLFPGATTDTQYF.

About this clonotype: A much larger clone sits a single nucleotide away, making a read error possible. The V and J genes are TRBV7-2 and TRBJ1-2; 7 bases align to TRBD1. CDR1 and CDR2 from the germline V gene are SGHTA and FQGNSA. The CDR3 has 14 residues. This CDR3 is CVSTSWDSNYGYTF. The CDR3 nucleotides read TGTGTCAGCACCAGCTGGGACAGCAACTATGGCTACACCTTC.

The sample holds many counts of this clonotype. The chain is built from TRBV7-2 and TRBJ2-1; D gene unclear. CDR3 length equals 15 residues. Germline values: CDR1 SGHTA, CDR2 FQGNSA. Deletions cut 2 bases from V and 8 bases from J, with 16 bases between. CDR3 residues: CASSLTRFHWDEQFF. The CDR3 DNA reads as TGTGCCAGCAGCTTAACGAGGTTTCACTGGGATGAGCAGTTCTTC.

V is TRBV6-2 or TRBV6-3 and J is TRBJ2-5; TRBD2 is a possible D gene (7 bases). The CDR3 covers 15 residues. CDR1 and CDR2 (germline): MNHEY, SVGEGT. V was trimmed by 1 base and J by 1 base, leaving 10 bases between them. This chain's CDR3 is CASSYWGGRQETQYF. Here the CDR3 DNA reads TGTGCCAGCAGTTACTGGGGGGGGCGCCAAGAGACCCAGTACTTC.

This clonotype was seen ten or more times. J is TRBJ1-1 and V is TRBV28; a possible D gene is TRBD1 (5 bases). The germline CDR1 and CDR2 sequences are MDHEN and SYDVKM. The CDR3 is made up of 14 amino acids. The V and J ends lost 0 bases and 1 base respectively, with 6 bases between them. The CDR3 coding sequence is TGTGCCAGCAGTTTATGGCAGGGGAACACTGAAGCTTTCTTT. This translates into CASSLWQGNTEAFF.

In its sample, this clonotype was seen a few times. This chain links TRBV29-1 with TRBJ2-1; 9 bases align to TRBD1. The CDR3 has 13 residues. The junction had 9 bases not matched to a gene; V was cut back by 5 bases and J by 10 bases. Germline values: CDR1 SQVTM, CDR2 ANQGSEA. The CDR3 region has the DNA TGCAGCGTTCGTGTCACAGGGGGCGGGGAGCAGTTCTTC. Residues: CSVRVTGGGEQFF.

The rearrangement links TRBV15 to TRBJ1-1; no clear D gene. Germline CDR1 LNHNV, CDR2 YYDKDF (reference sequence). The CDR3 runs to 17 residues. The V gene lost 0 bases and the J gene lost 5 bases, with 19 bases spanning the gap. In nucleotides, the CDR3 is TGTGCCACCAGCAGAGATCGGAAAGGGCCACGGTGGACTGAAGCTTTCTTT. This codes for CATSRDRKGPRWTEAFF.

This clonotype turned up a few times. This chain joins TRBV6-6 and TRBJ1-5; D is undetermined. The ends were cut back, 5 bases at V and 0 bases at J, with 20 bases in the middle. Germline V CDR1 and CDR2: MNHNY, SVGAGI (reference sequence). The CDR3 runs 18 residues. CDR3 sequence reads: CASSGRTGGVYSNQPQHF. The CDR3 DNA follows: TGTGCCAGCAGTGGACGGACGGGTGGGGTTTATAGCAATCAGCCCCAGCATTTT.

Regarding this clonotype: One end of the junction is discordant with germline, which a read error may explain. This sequence joins TRBV7-6 and TRBJ1-1; D gene ambiguous. The CDR3 totals 15 residues. Germline V gene lookup returns CDR1 SGHVS and CDR2 FNYEAQ. This CDR3 is CASSPGPGMNAEAFF. The CDR3 region has the DNA TGTGCTAGCAGCCCCGGGCCTGGGATGAACGCTGAAGCTTTCTTT.

Remarks on this clonotype: A clone one base away is much larger, so this may be a read error. This sequence joins TRBV7-2 and TRBJ1-6; tentatively, D is TRBD1 (5 bases). With 5 bases removed from V and 7 bases from J, the gap between germline ends came to 15 bases. There are 15 residues in the CDR3. CDR1 is SGHTA and CDR2 is FQGNSA in the germline V gene. The CDR3 DNA sequence: TGTGCCAGCAGCCGCGGGACTCGACGAAATTCACCCCTCCACTTT. Its protein product is CASSRGTRRNSPLHF.

The CDR3 spells CASSPVPRVPGEAFF. In nucleotides, the CDR3 is TGTGCCAGCAGTCCAGTCCCAAGGGTGCCAGGTGAAGCTTTCTTT. The chain combines TRBV28 with TRBJ1-1; D ambiguous. The ends were cut back, 5 bases at V and 7 bases at J, with 20 bases in the middle. This CDR3 has 15 amino acids. Germline CDR1 is MDHEN and CDR2 is SYDVKM.

A few counts support this clonotype. V gene TRBV7-9 combines with J gene TRBJ2-4, with D unclear. V gave up 5 bases and J gave up 0 bases, with 11 bases separating them. The length of the CDR3 is 15 residues. CDR1 and CDR2 from the germline V gene are SEHNR and FQNEAQ (reference sequence). CDR3: CASSPESLAKNIQYF. CDR3 coding DNA: TGTGCCAGCAGCCCGGAGTCGCTAGCCAAAAACATTCAGTACTTC.

This chain links TRBV6-2 or TRBV6-3 with TRBJ2-7, with D possibly being TRBD1 or TRBD2 (6 bases each). The CDR3 consists of 18 residues. Trimming removed 1 base from V and 3 bases from J, with 22 bases in between. Germline assignment: CDR1 MNHEY and CDR2 SVGEGT. The CDR3 loop is CASSYFLAPGGRHYEQYF. DNA of the CDR3: TGTGCCAGCAGTTACTTCTTGGCTCCCGGGGGCCGACACTACGAGCAGTACTTC.

The sample holds a few counts of this clonotype. The rearrangement joins TRBV27 to TRBJ1-2; 9 bases agree with TRBD1. The germline CDR1 and CDR2 sequences are MNHEY and SMNVEV (reference sequence). This CDR3 is 15 amino acids long. The junction had 7 bases not matched to a gene; V was cut back by 0 bases and J by 8 bases. The chain's CDR3 is CASSLSGTGLRGYTF. The CDR3, as DNA: TGTGCCAGCAGTTTATCCGGGACAGGGTTACGGGGCTACACCTTC.

The V gene is TRBV12-3 or TRBV12-4, the J gene TRBJ2-2, with a possible D match to TRBD2 (6 bases). The CDR3 spans 13 residues. Trimming took off 7 bases at V and 5 bases at J, with 11 bases between the two ends. The CDR3 protein is CASTVSGTGELFF. DNA for the CDR3: TGTGCCAGCACCGTGAGCGGGACCGGGGAGCTGTTTTTT.